This passage covers 20 T cell receptor beta chains from one sample sequenced in a study of monozygotic twins with inflammatory bowel disease. TCRdb reanalyzed the 5' RACE reads, giving one entry per CDR3 protein sequence and no DNA. The table lists 300,000 to 400,000 distinct CDR3 sequences, with just over 2.5% in the top ten. The sample was blood. The receptors were gathered from a human donor with ulcerative colitis or Crohn's disease, or a healthy co-twin of an affected twin (not recorded which).

V and J are TRBV4-3 and TRBJ1-2; TCRdb picks TRBD1, but there is no DNA to check that call. The CDR3 totals 17 residues. Germline lookup yields CDR1 LGHNA and CDR2 YSLEER. The CDR3 reads CASSQDGRQGARSGYTF.

This chain links TRBV20-1 with TRBJ2-3; TCRdb indicates TRBD1, and absent DNA this call remains unverified. CDR3 size: 16 residues. Per germline, CDR1 DFQATT and CDR2 SNEGSKA (reference sequence). CDR3 loop: CSVIRDRGRSTDTQYF.

The rearrangement joins TRBV7-2 to TRBJ1-4; there is no DNA to check the TCRdb D call of TRBD1. The CDR3 is made up of 13 amino acids. Germline CDR1 SGHTA, CDR2 FQGNSA. CDR3 amino acids: CASSFGQSEKLFF.

The chain is built from TRBV7-3 and TRBJ2-7; the D call from TCRdb, TRBD2, cannot be confirmed without DNA. The CDR3 contains 15 residues. Germline V gene data show CDR1 as SGHTA and CDR2 as FQGTGA. The CDR3 sequence is CASSSGTSGGDEQYF.

The J gene is TRBJ2-7, the V gene TRBV11-2; TCRdb's D gene call, TRBD1, goes unchecked for lack of DNA. Germline V lookup: CDR1 SGHAT, CDR2 FQNNGV. This CDR3 has 16 amino acids. The CDR3 sequence: CASSRTRDRITYEQYF. Drawing the rest from reference TRBV11-2 and TRBJ2-7, the complete variable domain is EAGVAQSPRYKIIEKRQSVAFWCNPISGHATLYWYQQILGQGPKLLIQFQNNGVVDDSQLPKDRFSAERLKGVDSTLKIQPAKLEDSAVYLCASSRTRDRITYEQYFGPGTRLTVT.

This rearrangement joins TRBV19 to TRBJ2-7; absent DNA, TCRdb's TRBD1 call cannot be checked. The CDR3 extends over 14 amino acids. Looked up from germline, CDR1 is LNHDA and CDR2 is SQIVND (reference sequence). The CDR3 region is CASSPERRDYEQYF.

The J gene is TRBJ2-2, the V gene TRBV11-2; absent DNA, TCRdb's TRBD1 call cannot be checked. Germline CDR1 and CDR2: SGHAT and FQNNGV. The CDR3 covers 15 residues. Here the CDR3 reads CASSHPGTGTGELFF.

The V call is TRBV4-3, the J call TRBJ2-7; the TCRdb D gene call, TRBD1, has no DNA to confirm it. This CDR3 is built from 15 residues. Germline V gene lookup returns CDR1 LGHNA and CDR2 YSLEER. This CDR3 is CASSQDVAQSYEQYF.

The V and J genes are TRBV29-1 and TRBJ1-3; TCRdb's D call of TRBD1 is untestable without DNA. The germline gives CDR1 SQVTM, CDR2 ANQGSEA. This CDR3 has 17 residues. The CDR3 region is CSVSRPGTGGPGNTIYF.

The chain joins TRBV5-4 to TRBJ2-7. Per the germline V gene, CDR1 is SGHNT and CDR2 is YYREEE (reference sequence). CDR3 length equals 12 residues. This CDR3 is CVPTATGGEQYF.

The V and J genes are TRBV29-1 and TRBJ2-2; TCRdb names TRBD2, which stays unverified in the absence of DNA. Per the germline V gene, CDR1 is SQVTM and CDR2 is ANQGSEA. The CDR3 is 16 amino acids. CDR3 residues: CSFATSGGANTGELFF.

The chain has TRBV7-9 and TRBJ2-1; the D call of TRBD1 rests on TCRdb alone, since no DNA is present to check it. Germline CDR1 SEHNR, CDR2 FQNEAQ (reference sequence). The CDR3 contains 12 residues. CDR3 residues: CASSSGPDEQFF.

This chain uses TRBV11-2 with TRBJ1-1; TCRdb's D call of TRBD1 is untestable without DNA. Looked up from germline, CDR1 is SGHAT and CDR2 is FQNNGV. This CDR3 contains 19 residues. The CDR3 protein is CASSFPSRTGALPNTEAFF.

The genes are TRBV19 and TRBJ2-7; the D gene TCRdb calls, TRBD1, cannot be checked with no DNA. The V gene's germline CDR1 is LNHDA and CDR2 SQIVND (reference sequence). The CDR3 contains 15 residues. The CDR3 loop reads CASSTAGATSYEQYF. Using reference TRBV19 and TRBJ2-7 for the parts outside the CDR3, the full variable domain is DGGITQSPKYLFRKEGQNVTLSCEQNLNHDAMYWYRQDPGQGLRLIYYSQIVNDFQKGDIAEGYSVSREKKESFPLTVTSAQKNPTAFYLCASSTAGATSYEQYFGPGTRLTVT.

The chain uses TRBV27 and TRBJ2-7; absent DNA, TCRdb's TRBD1 call cannot be checked. Germline V gene lookup returns CDR1 MNHEY and CDR2 SMNVEV (reference sequence). The CDR3 sequence is 14 residues long. CDR3 protein: CASSRPGGTYEQYF.

V and J are TRBV5-1 and TRBJ1-1; TCRdb's D call of TRBD1 is untestable without DNA. The CDR3 totals 12 residues. Germline values: CDR1 SGHRS, CDR2 YFSETQ. The CDR3: CASSQQGTEAFF.

The V and J genes are TRBV7-9 and TRBJ2-1; TCRdb's D call of TRBD2 is untestable without DNA. Germline-derived CDR1 and CDR2 are SEHNR and FQNEAQ (reference sequence). The CDR3 extends over 15 amino acids. CDR3 amino acids: CASSLVAGGHGEQFF.

The chain is built from TRBV12-3 or TRBV12-4 and TRBJ2-7. This CDR3 has 15 residues. The CDR3 reads CASSKDGLSSYEQYF.

J is TRBJ2-3 and V is TRBV6-1; the D call of TRBD1 rests on TCRdb alone, since no DNA is present to check it. The CDR3 is made up of 14 amino acids. Germline V CDR1 and CDR2: MNHNS, SASEGT. CDR3 sequence: CASSGQVTTDTQYF.

J is TRBJ1-1 and V is TRBV7-9; TCRdb indicates TRBD1, and absent DNA this call remains unverified. Germline V CDR1 and CDR2: SEHNR, FQNEAQ (reference sequence). The length of the CDR3 is 13 residues. Here the CDR3 reads CASSPPGGPGAFF. The complete variable domain, with remaining parts taken from reference TRBV7-9 and TRBJ1-1, reads DTGVSQNPRHKITKRGQNVTFRCDPISEHNRLYWYRQTLGQGPEFLTYFQNEAQLEKSRLLSDRFSAERPKGSFSTLEIQRTEQGDSAMYLCASSPPGGPGAFFGQGTRLTVV.